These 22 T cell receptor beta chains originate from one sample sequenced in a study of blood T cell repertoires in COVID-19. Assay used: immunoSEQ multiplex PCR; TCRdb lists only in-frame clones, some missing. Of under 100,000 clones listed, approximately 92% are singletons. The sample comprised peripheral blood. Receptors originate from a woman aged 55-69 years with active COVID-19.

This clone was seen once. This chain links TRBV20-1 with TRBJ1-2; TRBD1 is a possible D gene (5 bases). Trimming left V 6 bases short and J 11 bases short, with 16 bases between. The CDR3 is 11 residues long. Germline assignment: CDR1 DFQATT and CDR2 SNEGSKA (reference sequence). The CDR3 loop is CSASGARYYTF. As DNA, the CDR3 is TGCAGTGCCAGCGGGGCGAGGTATTACACCTTC.

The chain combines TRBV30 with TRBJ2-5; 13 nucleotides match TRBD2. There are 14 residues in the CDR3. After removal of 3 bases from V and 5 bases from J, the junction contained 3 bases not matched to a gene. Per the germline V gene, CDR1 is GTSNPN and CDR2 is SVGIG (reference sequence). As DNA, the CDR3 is TGTGCCTGGAGCCCGGGACTAGCGGGGGAGACCCAGTACTTC. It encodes CAWSPGLAGETQYF.

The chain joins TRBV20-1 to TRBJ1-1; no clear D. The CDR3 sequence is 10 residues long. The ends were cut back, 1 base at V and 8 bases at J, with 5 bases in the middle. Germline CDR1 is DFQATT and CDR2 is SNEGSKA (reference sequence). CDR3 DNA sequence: TGCAGTGCTAGAGCCTCCGAAGCTTTCTTT. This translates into CSARASEAFF.

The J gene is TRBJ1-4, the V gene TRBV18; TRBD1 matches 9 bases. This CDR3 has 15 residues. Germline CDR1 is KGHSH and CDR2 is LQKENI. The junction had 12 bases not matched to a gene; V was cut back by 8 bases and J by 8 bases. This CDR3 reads CASTTPGTGREKLFF. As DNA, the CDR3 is TGTGCCAGCACCACCCCCGGGACAGGGAGAGAAAAACTGTTTTTT.

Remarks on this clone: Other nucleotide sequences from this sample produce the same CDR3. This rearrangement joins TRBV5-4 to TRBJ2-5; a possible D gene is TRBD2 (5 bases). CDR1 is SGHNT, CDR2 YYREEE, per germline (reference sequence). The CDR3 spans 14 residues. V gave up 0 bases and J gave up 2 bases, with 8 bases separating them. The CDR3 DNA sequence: TGTGCCAGCAGCTTGGCAACGGGGCAAGAGACCCAGTACTTC. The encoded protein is CASSLATGQETQYF.

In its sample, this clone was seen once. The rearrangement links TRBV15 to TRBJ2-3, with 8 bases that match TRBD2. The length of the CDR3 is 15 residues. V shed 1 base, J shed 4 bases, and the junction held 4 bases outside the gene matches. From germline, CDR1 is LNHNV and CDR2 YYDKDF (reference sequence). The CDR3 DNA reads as TGTGCCACCAGCAGAGCTAGCGGGCGGGCAGATACGCAGTATTTT. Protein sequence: CATSRASGRADTQYF.

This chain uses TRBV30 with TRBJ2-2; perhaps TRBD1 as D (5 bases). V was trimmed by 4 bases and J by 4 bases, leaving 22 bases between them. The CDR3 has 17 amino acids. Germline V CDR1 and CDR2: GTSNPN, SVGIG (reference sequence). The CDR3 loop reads CAWTLPERGIGTGELFF. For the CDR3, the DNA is TGTGCCTGGACACTGCCGGAAAGGGGAATAGGCACCGGGGAGCTGTTTTTT.

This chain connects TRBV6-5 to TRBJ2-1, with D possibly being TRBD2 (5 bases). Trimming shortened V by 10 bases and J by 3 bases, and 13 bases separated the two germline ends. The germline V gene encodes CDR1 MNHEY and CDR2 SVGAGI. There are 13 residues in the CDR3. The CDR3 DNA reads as TGTGCCACCGCCCCAGGACTCTACAATGAGCAGTTCTTC. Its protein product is CATAPGLYNEQFF.

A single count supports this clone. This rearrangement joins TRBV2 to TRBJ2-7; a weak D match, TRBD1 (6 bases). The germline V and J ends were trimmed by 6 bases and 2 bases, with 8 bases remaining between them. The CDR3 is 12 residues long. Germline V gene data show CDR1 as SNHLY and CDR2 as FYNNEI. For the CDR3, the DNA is TGTGCCAGCAGAGGACAGACCTACGAGCAGTACTTC. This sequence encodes CASRGQTYEQYF.

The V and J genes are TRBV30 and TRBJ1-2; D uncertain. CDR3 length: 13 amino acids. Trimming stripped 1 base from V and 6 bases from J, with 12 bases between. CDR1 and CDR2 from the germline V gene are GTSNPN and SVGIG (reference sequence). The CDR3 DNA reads TGTGCCTGGAGTGACTCTCCCGTGGATGGCTACACCTTC. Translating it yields CAWSDSPVDGYTF.

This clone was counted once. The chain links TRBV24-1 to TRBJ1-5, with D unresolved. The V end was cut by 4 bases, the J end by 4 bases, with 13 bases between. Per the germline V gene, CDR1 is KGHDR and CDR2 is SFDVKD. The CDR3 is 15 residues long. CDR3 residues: CATSDTKSVNQPQHF. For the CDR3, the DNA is TGTGCCACCAGTGACACTAAGTCGGTGAATCAGCCCCAGCATTTT.

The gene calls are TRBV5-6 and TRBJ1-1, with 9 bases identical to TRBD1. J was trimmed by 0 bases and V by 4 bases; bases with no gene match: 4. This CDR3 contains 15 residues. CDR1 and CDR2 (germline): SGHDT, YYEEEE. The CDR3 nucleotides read TGTGCCAGCAGCCCTGGGACAGGGATGAACACTGAAGCTTTCTTT. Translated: CASSPGTGMNTEAFF.

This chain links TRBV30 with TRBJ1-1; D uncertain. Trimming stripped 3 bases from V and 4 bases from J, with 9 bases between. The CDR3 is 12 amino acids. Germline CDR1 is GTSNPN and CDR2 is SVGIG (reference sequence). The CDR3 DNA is TGTGCCTGGAGCAGGTTCCCCACTGAAGCTTTCTTT. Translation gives CAWSRFPTEAFF.

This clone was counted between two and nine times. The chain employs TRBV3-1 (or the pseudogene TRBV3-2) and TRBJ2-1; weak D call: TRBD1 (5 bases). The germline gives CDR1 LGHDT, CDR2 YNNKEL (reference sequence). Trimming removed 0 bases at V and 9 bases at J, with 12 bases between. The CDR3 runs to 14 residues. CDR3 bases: TGTGCCAGCAGCCAAGATGGCAGGGTAAGTGAGCAGTTCTTC. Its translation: CASSQDGRVSEQFF.

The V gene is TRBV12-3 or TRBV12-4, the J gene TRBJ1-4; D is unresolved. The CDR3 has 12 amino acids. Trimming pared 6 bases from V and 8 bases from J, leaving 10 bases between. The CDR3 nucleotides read TGTGCCAGCAGCCCTGCCGGGGAAAAACTGTTTTTT. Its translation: CASSPAGEKLFF.

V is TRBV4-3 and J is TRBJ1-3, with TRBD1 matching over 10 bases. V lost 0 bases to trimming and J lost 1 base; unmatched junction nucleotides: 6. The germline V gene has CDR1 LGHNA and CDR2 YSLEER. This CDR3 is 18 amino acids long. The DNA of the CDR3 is TGCGCCAGCAGCCAAGACCCCGGGACAGGGGTATCTGGAAACACCATATATTTT. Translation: CASSQDPGTGVSGNTIYF.

The DNA of the CDR3 is TGCAGCGCTGCCCAGGGACTAGCGGGGAATGAGCAGTTCTTC. Its translation is CSAAQGLAGNEQFF. The genes are TRBV29-1 and TRBJ2-1, with 13 positions matching TRBD2. Germline CDR1 reads SQVTM; CDR2 reads ANQGSEA. The V gene end was trimmed by 7 bases and the J gene end by 7 bases; junction bases not matched to a gene: 7. The CDR3 extends over 14 amino acids.

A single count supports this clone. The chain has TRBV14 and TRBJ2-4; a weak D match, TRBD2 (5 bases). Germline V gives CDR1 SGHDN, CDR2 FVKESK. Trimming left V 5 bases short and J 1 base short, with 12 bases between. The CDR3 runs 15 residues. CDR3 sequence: CASSSGGGAKNIQYF. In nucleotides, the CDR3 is TGTGCCAGCAGCAGCGGCGGTGGGGCCAAAAACATTCAGTACTTC.

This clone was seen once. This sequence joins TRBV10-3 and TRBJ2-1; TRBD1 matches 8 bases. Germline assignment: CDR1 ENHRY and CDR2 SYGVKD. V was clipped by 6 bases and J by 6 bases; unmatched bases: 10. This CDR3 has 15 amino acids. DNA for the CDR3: TGTGCCATCAGACTGGGACAGGCAGTTCCCAATGAGCAGTTCTTC. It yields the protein CAIRLGQAVPNEQFF.

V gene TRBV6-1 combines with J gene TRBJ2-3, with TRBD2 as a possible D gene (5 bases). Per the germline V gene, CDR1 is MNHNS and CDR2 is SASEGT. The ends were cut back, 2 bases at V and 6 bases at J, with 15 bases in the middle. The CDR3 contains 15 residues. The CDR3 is CASSEYRFGKDTQYF. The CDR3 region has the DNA TGTGCCAGCAGTGAATACCGGTTCGGGAAGGATACGCAGTATTTT.

Here the CDR3 DNA reads TGTGCCAGCAGCCCGGGGCAGGGGACAAACATTCAGTACTTC. It specifies CASSPGQGTNIQYF. The rearrangement uses TRBV7-2 and TRBJ2-4; D is perhaps TRBD1 (6 bases). The germline CDR1 and CDR2 sequences are SGHTA and FQGNSA. V was pared by 5 bases and J by 6 bases, with 14 bases between. This CDR3 comprises 14 residues.

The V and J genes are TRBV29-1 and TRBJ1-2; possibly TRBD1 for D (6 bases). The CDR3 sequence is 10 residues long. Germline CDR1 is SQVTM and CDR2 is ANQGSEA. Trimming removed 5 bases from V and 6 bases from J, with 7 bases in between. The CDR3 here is CSVQGNGYTF. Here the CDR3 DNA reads TGCAGCGTTCAGGGGAATGGCTACACCTTC.